Each of the 29 T cell receptor beta chains below was sequenced from the same sample in a study of T cells in Graves' hyperthyroidism and ophthalmopathy (dated by TCRdb to between 2017 and 2020). The library came from multiplex PCR. Reads for this sample came from an Illumina HiSeq 2000. TCR beta CDR3 regions were amplified from RNA transcripts. The first round of RT-PCR for the TCR CDR3 was performed with the HTBI primer set and the Qiagen OneStep RT-PCR kit. TCRdb trimmed public reads at Q25 via fastp, called clones via MiXCR and kept in-frame beta chains. Each CDR3 protein appears once, grouped with its most common genes and DNA. The sample table contains 550,000 to 800,000 distinct CDR3 sequences; only one count was recorded for 15% to 20% of them. The ten biggest clones cover around 15% of the sample. Sequenced input: blood. The receptors were sampled from a man aged 50-60 years with Graves' hyperthyroidism.

V gene TRBV5-8 combines with J gene TRBJ2-3, with 8 bases identical to TRBD2. Germline V lookup: CDR1 SGHTS, CDR2 YDEGEE. V lost 0 bases, J lost 0 bases, and 6 bases stayed unmatched. The length of the CDR3 is 17 residues. The CDR3 reads CASSLGEREPSTDTQYF. CDR3 DNA: TGTGCCAGCAGCTTGGGTGAGCGGGAGCCCAGCACAGATACGCAGTATTTT. The full variable domain, completed using reference TRBV5-8 and TRBJ2-3, is EAGVTQSPTHLIKTRGQQATLRCSPISGHTSVYWYQQALGLGLQFLLWYDEGEERNRGNFPPRFSGRQFPNYSSELNVNALELEDSALYLCASSLGEREPSTDTQYFGPGTRLTVL.

There are a few counts of this clonotype. The gene calls are TRBV7-9 and TRBJ2-3; D not certain. The CDR3 totals 15 residues. The ends were cut back, 5 bases at V and 6 bases at J, with 18 bases in the middle. Germline CDR1 and CDR2: SEHNR and FQNEAQ (reference sequence). The CDR3 protein is CASSPKVRVTDTQYF. The DNA of the CDR3 is TGTGCCAGCAGCCCCAAAGTACGGGTAACCGATACGCAGTATTTT.

This clonotype has at least ten counts. This chain connects TRBV20-1 to TRBJ2-1, with 12 bases fitting TRBD2. V lost 6 bases, J lost 6 bases, and 6 bases stayed unmatched. The CDR3 loop spans 14 amino acids. Germline V gene data show CDR1 as DFQATT and CDR2 as SNEGSKA (reference sequence). CDR3 residues: CSATSGSTSNEQFF. DNA of the CDR3: TGCAGTGCGACTAGCGGGAGTACATCCAATGAGCAGTTCTTC.

This clonotype has only a few counts. V usage is TRBV24-1 and J usage is TRBJ1-5; D is possibly TRBD1 (5 bases). CDR3 length: 17 amino acids. V was pared by 3 bases and J by 0 bases, with 14 bases between. CDR1 is KGHDR and CDR2 is SFDVKD in the germline V gene. CDR3 protein: CATSDLRADLSNQPQHF. CDR3 nucleotide sequence: TGTGCCACCAGTGATCTCAGGGCGGACCTTAGCAATCAGCCCCAGCATTTT.

This clonotype was counted many times. The chain has TRBV11-2 and TRBJ2-5, with a tentative D call TRBD1 (6 bases). V lost 5 bases to trimming and J lost 1 base, with 11 bases between them. CDR1 SGHAT and CDR2 FQNNGV come from the germline V gene. The CDR3 covers 14 residues. The CDR3 spells CASSPQGFQETQYF. The CDR3 DNA is TGTGCCAGCAGCCCGCAGGGGTTCCAAGAGACCCAGTACTTC.

This clonotype was recorded a few times. V gene TRBV27 combines with J gene TRBJ2-7; D remains ambiguous. Germline V gene data show CDR1 as MNHEY and CDR2 as SMNVEV (reference sequence). The CDR3 spans 15 residues. V lost 0 bases and J lost 0, with 9 bases in between. The CDR3 sequence is CASSLSQVSSYEQYF. For the CDR3, the DNA is TGTGCCAGCAGTTTATCTCAGGTGTCCTCCTACGAGCAGTACTTC.

This clonotype was seen repeatedly, ten times or more. The chain couples TRBV20-1 to TRBJ1-2, with D unclear. V gave up 6 bases and J gave up 7 bases, with 18 bases separating them. The CDR3 covers 13 residues. The germline gives CDR1 DFQATT, CDR2 SNEGSKA (reference sequence). The CDR3 region has the DNA TGCAGTGCCCCAGTTCCGGGGTTGAGTGGCTACACCTTC. It translates to CSAPVPGLSGYTF.

V usage is TRBV15 and J usage is TRBJ2-7; D may correspond to TRBD1 or TRBD2 (5 bases each). Germline lookup yields CDR1 LNHNV and CDR2 YYDKDF (reference sequence). This CDR3 is built from 15 residues. V was cut by 2 bases and J by 2 bases, with 13 bases left in between. DNA for the CDR3: TGTGCCACCAGCAGATTGGGGACGGAAGCCTACGAGCAGTACTTC. Residues: CATSRLGTEAYEQYF.

In its sample, this clonotype was seen a few times. The chain combines TRBV7-9 with TRBJ2-1, with 7 bases that match TRBD2. This CDR3 spans 15 amino acids. The trim removed 1 base at V and 4 bases at J, leaving 4 bases unmatched. CDR1 and CDR2 (germline): SEHNR, FQNEAQ (reference sequence). The CDR3 nucleotides are TGTGCCAGCAGCTTAGTCCTAGCGGAATACAATGAGCAGTTCTTC. Amino acid sequence: CASSLVLAEYNEQFF. Variable domain in full (rest from reference TRBV7-9 and TRBJ2-1): DTGVSQNPRHKITKRGQNVTFRCDPISEHNRLYWYRQTLGQGPEFLTYFQNEAQLEKSRLLSDRFSAERPKGSFSTLEIQRTEQGDSAMYLCASSLVLAEYNEQFFGPGTRLTVL.

The chain joins TRBV10-3 to TRBJ2-5, with TRBD2 matching 10 bases. CDR3 length equals 16 residues. V was clipped by 2 bases and J by 0 bases; unmatched bases: 3. The germline gives CDR1 ENHRY, CDR2 SYGVKD. The CDR3 nucleotides read TGTGCCATCAGTGAGATTAGCGGGGGGTACCAAGAGACCCAGTACTTC. The encoded protein is CAISEISGGYQETQYF.

The sample holds many counts of this clonotype. The rearrangement links TRBV10-3 to TRBJ2-4; unclear D gene. The CDR3 loop spans 13 amino acids. Germline CDR1 ENHRY, CDR2 SYGVKD. The ends were cut back, 10 bases at V and 6 bases at J, with 16 bases in the middle. CDR3 region: CASDPLVGNIQYF. In DNA form, the CDR3 reads TGTGCCAGCGATCCCTTGGTGGGAAACATTCAGTACTTC.

This clonotype was seen a handful of times. V usage is TRBV20-1 and J usage is TRBJ2-7, with D possibly matching TRBD2 (6 bases). V lost 6 bases, J lost 0 bases, and 15 bases lay in between. The CDR3 is 14 amino acids. Germline assignment: CDR1 DFQATT and CDR2 SNEGSKA (reference sequence). The CDR3 region is CSALGGKASYEQYF. In nucleotides, the CDR3 is TGCAGTGCCCTCGGCGGGAAGGCCTCCTACGAGCAGTACTTC.

Concerning this clonotype: The junction differs from germline at one of its ends, possibly a read error. The chain has TRBV5-1 and TRBJ2-2; D is ambiguous. CDR3 length equals 15 residues. Germline V gives CDR1 SGHRS, CDR2 YFSETQ. The CDR3 spells CAGSPTDSYTGELFF. The DNA of the CDR3 is TGCGCCGGCAGCCCGACCGACTCATACACCGGGGAGCTGTTTTTT.

As to this clonotype: A read error may be the cause here, since a much bigger clone is one base away. The chain links TRBV20-1 to TRBJ2-1; D is uncertain. In germline, CDR1 is DFQATT, CDR2 SNEGSKA (reference sequence). The CDR3 runs 15 residues. V dropped 3 bases and J dropped 9 bases, with 21 bases sitting between them. The CDR3 spells CSARLRTLGWCEQFF. The CDR3 DNA sequence: TGCAGTGCTAGGTTAAGGACCCTTGGCTGGTGTGAGCAGTTCTTC.

This clonotype turned up a few times. V is TRBV7-9 and J is TRBJ2-5, with 8 bases that match TRBD1. V dropped 7 bases and J dropped 4; count of bases not matched to a gene: 14. The CDR3 sequence is 16 residues long. From germline, CDR1 is SEHNR and CDR2 FQNEAQ (reference sequence). CDR3 nucleotides: TGTGCCAGCAACTTTCTTGGACAGGGTGGCCGAGAGACCCAGTACTTC. Amino acid sequence: CASNFLGQGGRETQYF.

Notes on this clonotype: Germline and junction disagree at one end, which may indicate a read error. This chain connects TRBV7-9 to TRBJ2-3; 7 bases are shared with TRBD1. This CDR3 has 14 amino acids. Germline V lookup: CDR1 SEHNR, CDR2 FQNEAQ (reference sequence). CDR3 coding DNA: TGTGTCAGCAGCTTAGGGACAGCCACAGATACGCAGTATTTT. Translating it yields CVSSLGTATDTQYF.

This clonotype was seen ten or more times. The rearrangement uses TRBV5-4 and TRBJ2-3; TRBD2 matches at 15 bases. CDR3 size: 16 residues. The ends lost 3 bases at V and 5 bases at J; junction bases unmatched: 4. In germline, CDR1 is SGHNT, CDR2 YYREEE (reference sequence). The CDR3: CASSYGLAGGQDTQYF. DNA of the CDR3: TGTGCCAGCAGCTACGGACTAGCGGGAGGGCAAGATACGCAGTATTTT.

This clonotype was seen only a few times. The junction departs from the called germline gene at one end, perhaps through a read error. Here the CDR3 DNA reads TGTGCCAGCAGTTACGACGAGGTGCAGGGCAACACTGAAGCTCTCTTT. Translated, it gives CASSYDEVQGNTEALF. This chain joins TRBV6-2 or TRBV6-3 and TRBJ1-1, with D maybe TRBD1 (5 bases). The germline V gene encodes CDR1 MNHEY and CDR2 SVGEGT. The CDR3 runs to 16 residues.

This clonotype was picked up many times. The chain combines TRBV12-3 or TRBV12-4 with TRBJ2-7; tentatively, D is TRBD2 (6 bases). V was pared by 1 base and J by 0 bases, with 10 bases between. The CDR3 is 15 residues long. CDR3 sequence (DNA): TGTGCCAGCAGTTTAGACGGGAGAGTCTCCTACGAGCAGTACTTC. Encoded protein: CASSLDGRVSYEQYF.

This clonotype was detected many times. One junction end does not reproduce the germline sequence, and a read error may be involved. The V call is TRBV27, the J call TRBJ1-6, with D possibly matching TRBD1 (5 bases). The CDR3 has 14 amino acids. Per germline, CDR1 MNHEY and CDR2 SMNVEV (reference sequence). CDR3 loop: CASSHQGYSSPLHF. In DNA, the CDR3 is TGTGCCAGCAGTCACCAGGGCTATAGTTCACCCCTCCACTTT.

With respect to this clonotype: Its ends do not fully match the called genes, so a read error is possible. The rearrangement links TRBV28 to TRBJ2-1; D is possibly TRBD2 (6 bases). In germline, CDR1 is MDHEN, CDR2 SYDVKM. CDR3 size: 15 residues. CDR3 in DNA: TGTGCCAGCAGTTTAACGGGAGCAGGATACAATGAGCAGTCCTTC. This encodes CASSLTGAGYNEQSF.

This clonotype was counted a single time. The gene calls are TRBV9 and TRBJ2-3, with TRBD2 matching over 9 bases. The CDR3 totals 16 residues. The germline V gene encodes CDR1 SGDLS and CDR2 YYNGEE. V was pared by 0 bases and J by 3 bases, with 5 bases of the junction left unmatched. CDR3 protein: CASSVGLAVGTDTQYF. The CDR3 region has the DNA TGTGCCAGCAGCGTAGGACTAGCGGTGGGGACAGATACGCAGTATTTT. The full variable domain, completed using reference TRBV9 and TRBJ2-3, is DSGVTQTPKHLITATGQRVTLRCSPRSGDLSVYWYQQSLDQGLQFLIQYYNGEERAKGNILERFSAQQFPDLHSELNLSSLELGDSALYFCASSVGLAVGTDTQYFGPGTRLTVL.

The gene calls are TRBV6-2 or TRBV6-3 and TRBJ2-1; 10 bases are shared with TRBD1. The CDR3 has 13 residues. Looked up from germline, CDR1 is MNHEY and CDR2 is SVGEGT. The trim removed 6 bases at V and 9 bases at J, leaving 5 bases unmatched. CDR3 loop: CASRGQGRFEQFF. CDR3 nucleotide sequence: TGTGCCAGCAGGGGACAGGGGAGGTTTGAGCAGTTCTTC.

There are many counts of this clonotype. This chain joins TRBV2 and TRBJ1-1; D is uncertain. The length of the CDR3 is 13 residues. The ends were cut back, 6 bases at V and 4 bases at J, with 12 bases in the middle. Germline CDR1 and CDR2: SNHLY and FYNNEI. CDR3 DNA sequence: TGTGCCAGCAGAAGGGATGGGAGCACTGAAGCTTTCTTT. Encoded protein: CASRRDGSTEAFF.

This chain uses TRBV19 with TRBJ2-6; possibly TRBD1 or TRBD2 for D (6 bases each). The germline V gene has CDR1 LNHDA and CDR2 SQIVND (reference sequence). The CDR3 has 18 amino acids. V dropped 7 bases and J dropped 4 bases, with 23 bases sitting between them. The CDR3: CASTAGRGAPLGANVLTF. For the CDR3, the DNA is TGTGCCAGTACCGCGGGTAGGGGGGCGCCTCTGGGGGCCAACGTCCTGACTTTC.

This clonotype has at least ten counts. V gene TRBV12-3 or TRBV12-4 combines with J gene TRBJ2-2, with 8 bases identical to TRBD1. This CDR3 is built from 15 residues. V lost 2 bases and J lost 8; bases outside the gene matches: 7. For the CDR3, the DNA is TGTGCCAGCAGTTTATCTGGGCAGGGGGCTGGGGAGCTGTTTTTT. As protein: CASSLSGQGAGELFF.

The J gene is TRBJ2-5, the V gene TRBV7-2; no clear D. The length of the CDR3 is 13 residues. V lost 2 bases and J lost 2, with 6 bases in between. Germline V gives CDR1 SGHTA, CDR2 FQGNSA. The CDR3 nucleotides are TGTGCCAGCAGCTTACAGAAACAAGAGACCCAGTACTTC. Its translation is CASSLQKQETQYF.

Regarding this clonotype: A junction boundary mismatches the germline segment, possibly from a read error. This chain uses TRBV12-3 or TRBV12-4 with TRBJ1-3, with D unclear. This CDR3 spans 14 amino acids. CDR3 DNA: TGTGTCAGCAGCCCAATCTCAGCTGGAAACACCATATATTTT. This translates into CVSSPISAGNTIYF.

In its sample, this clonotype was seen many times. J is TRBJ2-3 and V is TRBV7-2; 8 nucleotides agree with TRBD1. The CDR3 is made up of 15 amino acids. The V gene's germline CDR1 is SGHTA and CDR2 FQGNSA. Germline trimming cut 4 bases from V and 4 bases from J; bases unmatched to any gene: 7. This CDR3 reads CASSSPTGVADTQYF. CDR3 coding DNA: TGTGCCAGCAGCTCCCCGACAGGGGTGGCAGATACGCAGTATTTT.